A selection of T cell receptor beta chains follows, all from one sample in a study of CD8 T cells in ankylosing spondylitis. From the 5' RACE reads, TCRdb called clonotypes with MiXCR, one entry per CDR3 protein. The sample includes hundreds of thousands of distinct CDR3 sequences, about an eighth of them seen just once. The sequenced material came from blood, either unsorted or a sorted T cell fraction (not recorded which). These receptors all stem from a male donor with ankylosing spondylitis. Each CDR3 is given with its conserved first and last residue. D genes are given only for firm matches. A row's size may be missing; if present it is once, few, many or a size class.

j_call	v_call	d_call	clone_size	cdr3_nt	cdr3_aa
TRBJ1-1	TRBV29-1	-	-	TGCAGCGTTGAAGAAGGTACGGGGGGAACTGAAGCTTTCTTT	CSVEEGTGGTEAFF
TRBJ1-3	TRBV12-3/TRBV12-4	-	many	TGTGCCAGCAGTCCCTCGGGAGTCTCTGGAAACACCATATATTTT	CASSPSGVSGNTIYF
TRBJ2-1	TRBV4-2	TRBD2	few	TGTGCCAGCAGCCTTAGACTAGCGGGAATTTCCTACAATGAGCAGTTCTTC	CASSLRLAGISYNEQFF
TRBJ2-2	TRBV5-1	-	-	TGCGCCAGCAGCTTGGCCCCGACAGAGAACACCGGGGAGCTGTTTTTT	CASSLAPTENTGELFF
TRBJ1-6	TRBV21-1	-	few	TGTGCCAGCAGCAAAGAGAGGGTCTCCTATAATTCACCCCTCCACTTT	CASSKERVSYNSPLHF
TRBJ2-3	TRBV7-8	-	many	TGTGCCAGCAGCCCCGGGATCTCAGATACGCAGTATTTT	CASSPGISDTQYF
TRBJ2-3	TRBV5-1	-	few	TGCGCCAGCAGCTTGGAGGGTGCTACGCAGTATTTT	CASSLEGATQYF
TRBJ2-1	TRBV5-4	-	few	TGTGCCAGCAGCCCCGGTGGGGGGCCCTACAATGAGCAGTTCTTC	CASSPGGGPYNEQFF
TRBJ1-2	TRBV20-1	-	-	TGCAGTGCCTCCCCCAACCCGCACCATTACACCTTC	CSASPNPHHYTF
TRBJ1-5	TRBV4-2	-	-	TGTGCCAGCAGCCAAGATCCGGCGGGAAATCAGCCCCAGCATTTT	CASSQDPAGNQPQHF
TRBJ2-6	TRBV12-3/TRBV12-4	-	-	TGTGCCAGCGGTCGGGGGGCCCGGAGGGCCAACGTCCTGACTTTC	CASGRGARRANVLTF
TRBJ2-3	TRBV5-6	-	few	TGTGCCAGCAGCCCGATCGGACGCACAGATACGCAGTATTTT	CASSPIGRTDTQYF
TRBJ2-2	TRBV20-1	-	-	TGCAGTGCTAGATGGTTAGGGGTGGGCACCGGGGAGCTGTTTTTT	CSARWLGVGTGELFF
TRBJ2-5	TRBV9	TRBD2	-	TGTGCCAGCAGCGCGGGACTAGTCTCGACCCAGTACTTC	CASSAGLVSTQYF
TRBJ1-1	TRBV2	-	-	TGTGCCAGCATACGGGGGGAGAACACTGAAGCTTTCTTT	CASIRGENTEAFF
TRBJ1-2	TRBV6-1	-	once	TGTGCCACCCACCGGGACATTGACTATGGCTACACCTTC	CATHRDIDYGYTF
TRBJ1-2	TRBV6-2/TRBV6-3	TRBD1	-	TGTGCCAGCAGTGACCCAGGACAGGGAGGCTATGGCTACACCTTC	CASSDPGQGGYGYTF
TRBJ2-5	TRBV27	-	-	TGTGCCAGCAGTAGGTACCAAGAGACCCAGTACTTC	CASSRYQETQYF
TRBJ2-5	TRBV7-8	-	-	TGTGCCAGCAGCCCTCGGCGAAAAAGGCAAGAGACCCAGTACTTC	CASSPRRKRQETQYF
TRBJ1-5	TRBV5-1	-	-	TGCGCCAGCAGCTTGGACGGTAGGACGGAGCGGCCCCAGCATTTT	CASSLDGRTERPQHF
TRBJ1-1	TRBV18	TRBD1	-	TGTGCCAGCTCACCAGGCGGCAGGGGGCCAGTGAACACTGAAGCTTTCTTT	CASSPGGRGPVNTEAFF
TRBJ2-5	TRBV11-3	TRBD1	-	TGTGCCAGCACCTTAGGACAGGGGGCTGCGGTAGAGACCCAGTACTTC	CASTLGQGAAVETQYF
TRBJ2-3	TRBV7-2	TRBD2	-	TGTGCCAGCAGACTAGCGGGGACAGATACGCAGTATTTT	CASRLAGTDTQYF
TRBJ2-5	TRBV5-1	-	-	TGCGCCAGCGGGGACCCGGGAGCGAAAGGAGAGACCCAGTACTTC	CASGDPGAKGETQYF
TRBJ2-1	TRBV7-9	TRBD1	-	TGTGCCAGCAGCTTAGCAGGGGGCCAATACAATGAGCAGTTCTTC	CASSLAGGQYNEQFF
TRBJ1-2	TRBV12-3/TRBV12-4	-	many	TGTGCCAGCGCAGCCGAGAGGGGACTTGGGACTAACTATGGCTACACCTTC	CASAAERGLGTNYGYTF
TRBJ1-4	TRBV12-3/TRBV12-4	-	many	TGTGCCAGCAGTTTTGGACAGAAAAATGAAAAACTGTTTTTT	CASSFGQKNEKLFF
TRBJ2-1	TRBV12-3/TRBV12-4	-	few	TGTGCCAGCAGTCCCATGTCGGGGTTATACAATGAGCAGTTCTTC	CASSPMSGLYNEQFF
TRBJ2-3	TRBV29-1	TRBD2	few	TGCAGCGTAATAGCGGGAGCACCGAATACGCAGTATTTT	CSVIAGAPNTQYF
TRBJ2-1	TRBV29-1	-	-	TGCAGCGTTGCTCCGGAACTAGCATACAATGAGCAGTTCTTC	CSVAPELAYNEQFF
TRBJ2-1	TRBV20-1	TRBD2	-	TGCAGTGCCGGCTGGCGGGAGGGCTACAATGAGCAGTTCTTC	CSAGWREGYNEQFF
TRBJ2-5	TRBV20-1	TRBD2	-	TGCAGTGCTAGTCTAGCGGGAGTAGGCGAGACCCAGTACTTC	CSASLAGVGETQYF
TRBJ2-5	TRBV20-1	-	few	TGCAGTGCTAGAGGGGGCCCACAAGAGACCCAGTACTTC	CSARGGPQETQYF
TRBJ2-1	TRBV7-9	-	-	TGTGCCAGCAGCCCCGAGGCCGTGGTCAATGAGCAGTTCTTC	CASSPEAVVNEQFF
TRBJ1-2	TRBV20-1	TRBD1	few	TGCAGTGCTAGAGACCCCGGGACAGGGGGCTTTGGCTACACCTTC	CSARDPGTGGFGYTF
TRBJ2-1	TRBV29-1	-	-	TGCAGCGTTGAAGCCGGGGACGGGGCTAGGAATGAGCAGTTCTTC	CSVEAGDGARNEQFF
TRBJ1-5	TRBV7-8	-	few	TGTGCCAGCAAATCGGGGGATCAGCCCCAGCATTTT	CASKSGDQPQHF
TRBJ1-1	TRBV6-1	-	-	TGTGCCAGCAGCGCCTCGGGGTCCCCTGACACTGAAGCTTTCTTT	CASSASGSPDTEAFF